The 4 T cell receptor beta chains listed next were all sequenced from one sample in a study of beta chain features in type 1 diabetes (dated by TCRdb to 2016 to 2018). Receptor libraries were prepared by the immunoSEQ multiplex PCR assay. All of the isolated RNA was reverse transcribed with the High Capacity cDNA Reverse Transcription Kit, so expressed TCRB transcripts were sequenced. TCRdb re-hosts the immuneACCESS table, in-frame sequences only. Its copies lack some clones; in the studies checked, an unresolved V gene accounts for under half of them, and the cause for the rest is not known. The sample records about 250,000 clones, around an eighth of which are singletons. About 0.024% of the sample rests with the top ten. Specimen: naive CD4+ T cells from blood. Read against the paper, the sample's cell subset or site label means: true naive CD4+ T cells. The receptors derive from a woman aged 40 to 50 in good health.

This clone was counted only a few times. The chain carries TRBV15 and TRBJ1-5; TRBD1 aligns across 8 bases. J gave up 1 base and V 3 bases, and 2 bases lay outside the gene matches. Germline CDR1 is LNHNV and CDR2 is YYDKDF (reference sequence). The CDR3 has 15 residues. CDR3 residues: CATSRDRASNQPQHF. DNA of the CDR3: TGTGCCACCAGCAGGGACAGGGCAAGCAATCAGCCCCAGCATTTT.

This clone was observed a handful of times. The chain joins TRBV2 to TRBJ2-7, with 8 bases lining up with TRBD2. The CDR3 is 16 residues long. The V and J ends lost 6 bases and 2 bases, in that order; junction bases with no gene match: 12. Germline V CDR1 and CDR2: SNHLY, FYNNEI. The CDR3 DNA is TGTGCCAGCAGCCAATTGCCAGCGGGGGCCCCCTACGAGCAGTACTTC. Residues: CASSQLPAGAPYEQYF.

This clone occurred a few times. The genes are TRBV7-9 and TRBJ1-2, with 9 bases lining up with TRBD1. This CDR3 has 17 residues. Germline trimming cut 6 bases from V and 8 bases from J; bases unmatched to any gene: 19. Germline V gene sequence: CDR1 SEHNR, CDR2 FQNEAQ (reference sequence). CDR3 in DNA: TGTGCCAGCAGTCAAGCTCTCGGGACAGGGCGCTTCGGGGGCTACACCTTC. It specifies CASSQALGTGRFGGYTF.

This rearrangement joins TRBV18 to TRBJ2-7, with TRBD1 matching 9 bases. Unmatched junction bases numbered 8, after V lost 6 bases and J lost 5 bases. The CDR3 is 14 residues long. Germline V gene sequence: CDR1 KGHSH, CDR2 LQKENI. CDR3: CASSPGQGVHEQYF. DNA for the CDR3: TGTGCCAGCTCGCCGGGACAGGGCGTCCACGAGCAGTACTTC.